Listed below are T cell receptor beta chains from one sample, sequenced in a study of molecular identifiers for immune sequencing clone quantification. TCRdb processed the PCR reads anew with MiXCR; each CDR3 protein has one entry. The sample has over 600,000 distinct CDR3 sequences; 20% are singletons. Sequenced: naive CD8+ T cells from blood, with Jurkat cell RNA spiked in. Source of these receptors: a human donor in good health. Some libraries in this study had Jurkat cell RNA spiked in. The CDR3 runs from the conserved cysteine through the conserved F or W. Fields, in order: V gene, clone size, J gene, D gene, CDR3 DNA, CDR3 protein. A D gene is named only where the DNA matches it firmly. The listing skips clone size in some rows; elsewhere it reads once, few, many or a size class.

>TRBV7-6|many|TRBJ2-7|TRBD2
TGTGCCAGCAGCTTAGCATCCGTTAGCGGGAGCGCGGAGCAGTACTTC
CASSLASVSGSAEQYF
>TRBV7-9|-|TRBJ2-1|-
TGTGCCAGCAGCTTATCTGTAGGGACCTATGAGCAGTTCTTC
CASSLSVGTYEQFF
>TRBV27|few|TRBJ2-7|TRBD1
TGTGCCAGCAGCCTTAGTGGGACAGGGTACTCCTACGAGCGGTACTTC
CASSLSGTGYSYERYF
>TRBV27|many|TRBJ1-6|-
TGTGCCAGCAGTGGGGGAGGGTCACCCCTCCACTTT
CASSGGGSPLHF
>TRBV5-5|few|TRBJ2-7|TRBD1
TGTGCCAGCAGCTTGATGGACAGGGGGTTCGCCGAGCAGTACTTC
CASSLMDRGFAEQYF
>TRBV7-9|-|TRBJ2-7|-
TGTGCCAGCAGCGCTGACAGTTCCCCCTACGAGCAGTACTTC
CASSADSSPYEQYF
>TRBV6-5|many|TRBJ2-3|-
TGTGCCAGCACCGACGAGGGGACAGATACGCAGTATTTT
CASTDEGTDTQYF
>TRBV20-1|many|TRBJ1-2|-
TGCAGTGCCCATCGATGGGAGCTGTACTATGGCTACACCTTC
CSAHRWELYYGYTF
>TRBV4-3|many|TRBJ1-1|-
TGCGCCAGCAGCCAAGATACAGGGAGGAACACTGAAGCTTTCTTT
CASSQDTGRNTEAFF
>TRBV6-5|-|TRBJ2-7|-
TGTGCCAGCAGTTACTCCGATGGGGCCCAGACAGGAGGCAAGTACTTC
CASSYSDGAQTGGKYF
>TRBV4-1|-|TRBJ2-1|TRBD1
TGCGCCACCTCAGAGGGACAGGGGATCTATGAGCAGTTCTTC
CATSEGQGIYEQFF
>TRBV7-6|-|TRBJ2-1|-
TGTGCCAGCAGCTACGGGTCCTACGGAAACAATGAGCAGTTCTTC
CASSYGSYGNNEQFF
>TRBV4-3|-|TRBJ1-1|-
TGCGCCAGCAGCTTTAGCGGGAACACTGAAGCTCTCTTT
CASSFSGNTEALF
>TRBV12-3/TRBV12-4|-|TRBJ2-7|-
TGTGCCAGCACCCTAAGAACCACAGGGTCTGACGAGCAGTACTTC
CASTLRTTGSDEQYF
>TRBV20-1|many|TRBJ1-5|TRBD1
TGCAGTGCTAGAGTCCCAGGGGGACCCCTTCAGCCCCAGCATTTT
CSARVPGGPLQPQHF
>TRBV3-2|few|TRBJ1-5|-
TGTGCCAGCAGCCATGTGCGTAGCAATCAGCCCCAGCATTTT
CASSHVRSNQPQHF
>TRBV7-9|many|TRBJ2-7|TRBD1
TGTGCCAGCAGCTCTGGGGACAGGGCCTACGAGCAGTACTTC
CASSSGDRAYEQYF
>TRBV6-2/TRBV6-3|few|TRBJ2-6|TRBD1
TGTGCCAGCAGCTATCTCCGGGACAGGGATATCTCTGGGGCCAACGTCCTGACTTTC
CASSYLRDRDISGANVLTF
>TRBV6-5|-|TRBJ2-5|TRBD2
TGTGCCAGCAGTTACTCGTCCAGCGGGATTGGACGGACCCAGTACTTC
CASSYSSSGIGRTQYF
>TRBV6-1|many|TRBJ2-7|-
TGTGCCAGCAGTGAATACCAGGGAGGCTACGAGCAGTACTTC
CASSEYQGGYEQYF
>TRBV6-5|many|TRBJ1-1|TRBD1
TGTGCCAGCAGCTATCGGACAGGGTCTCTGAACACTGAAGCTTTCTTT
CASSYRTGSLNTEAFF
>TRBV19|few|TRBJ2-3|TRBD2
TGTGCCAGTAGTATTGCACTAGCGGGTTACACAGATACGCAGTATTTT
CASSIALAGYTDTQYF
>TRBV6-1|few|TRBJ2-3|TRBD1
TGTGCCAGCAGTGATTGGCAGGGGGCCGTAACAGATACGCAGTATTTT
CASSDWQGAVTDTQYF
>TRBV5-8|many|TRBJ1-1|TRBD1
TGTGCCAGCAGCTTCCGGGACAGGGGGCCAAGGACTGAAGCTTTCTTT
CASSFRDRGPRTEAFF
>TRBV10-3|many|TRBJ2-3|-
TGTGCCATCAGTGGCCCCGGGGTGAGGACAGATACGCAGTATTTT
CAISGPGVRTDTQYF
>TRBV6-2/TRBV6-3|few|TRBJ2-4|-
TGTGCCAGCAGTTCCCTAGATTTTACAAAAAACATTCAGTACTTC
CASSSLDFTKNIQYF
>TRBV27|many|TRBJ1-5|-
TGTGCCAGCTCCCCCCTCGGGAGCAATCAGCCCCAGCATTTT
CASSPLGSNQPQHF
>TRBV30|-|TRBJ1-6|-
TGTGCCTGGAGTCCCTTCCTCCCAGGGAGCGCCTATAATTCACCCCTCCACTTT
CAWSPFLPGSAYNSPLHF
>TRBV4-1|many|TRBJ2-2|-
TGCGCCTCAGCCCTCTCCGGGGAGCTGTTTTTT
CASALSGELFF
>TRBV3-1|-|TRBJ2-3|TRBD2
TGTGCCAGCACCATTTTCGGGAGGACAGATACGCAGTATTTT
CASTIFGRTDTQYF
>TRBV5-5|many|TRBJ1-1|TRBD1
TGTGCCAGCAGCTTTAGGGACAGGGGCCTCATGAACACTGAAGCTTTCTTT
CASSFRDRGLMNTEAFF
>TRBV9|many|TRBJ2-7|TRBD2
TGTGCCAGCAGCGTAGAAGCGGGAGGTTACGAGCAGTACTTC
CASSVEAGGYEQYF
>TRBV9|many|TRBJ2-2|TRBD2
TGTGCCAGCAGCACCAAAAGCGGGGACGGGGAGCTGTTTTTT
CASSTKSGDGELFF
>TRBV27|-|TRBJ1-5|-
TGTGCCAGCAGTTTGGGAGCAGGGCGGCCCCAGCATTTT
CASSLGAGRPQHF
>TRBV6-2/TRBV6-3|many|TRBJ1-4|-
TGTGCCAGCACCCATAAGTCGACACCTGAAAAACTGTTTTTT
CASTHKSTPEKLFF
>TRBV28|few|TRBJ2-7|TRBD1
TGTGCCAGCAGTGGCTCGGCAGGGGGTGGTTATTCCTACGAGCAGTACTTC
CASSGSAGGGYSYEQYF
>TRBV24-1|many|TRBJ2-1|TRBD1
TGTGCCACCAGTGTAGGGGGCCCCCTTGGTAATGAGCAGTTCTTC
CATSVGGPLGNEQFF
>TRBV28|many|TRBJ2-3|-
TGTGCCAGCAGATATGGGACAGATACGCAGTATTTT
CASRYGTDTQYF
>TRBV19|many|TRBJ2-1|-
TGTGCCAGTAGTTTGGACTCGCCCGCCTACAATGAGCAGTTCTTC
CASSLDSPAYNEQFF
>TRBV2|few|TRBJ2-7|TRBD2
TGTGCCAGCAGAGGGACTAGCGGGACTGTCTACGAGCAGTACTTC
CASRGTSGTVYEQYF
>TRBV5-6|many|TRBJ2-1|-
TGTGCCAGCAGCTTGGGACCTACGAGCTCCTACAATGAGCAGTTCTTC
CASSLGPTSSYNEQFF
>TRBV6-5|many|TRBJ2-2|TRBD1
TGTGCCAGCAGTCTTGCTCGACAGGGGGCCACCGGGGAGCTGTTTTTT
CASSLARQGATGELFF
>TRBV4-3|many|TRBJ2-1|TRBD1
TGCGCCAGCAGTACTTGGCAGGGGGCCAATGAGCAGTTCTTC
CASSTWQGANEQFF
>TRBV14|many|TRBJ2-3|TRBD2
TGTGCCAGCAGCCAGCGCGCCGGGACTATCACAGATACGCAGTATTTT
CASSQRAGTITDTQYF
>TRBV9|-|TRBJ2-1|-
TGTGCCAGTGAGGGGGTTCCCTACAATGAGCAGTTCTTC
CASEGVPYNEQFF
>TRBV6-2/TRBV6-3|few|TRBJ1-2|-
TGTGCCAGCAGTTACGACTGGCTCGAGGGATCAAACTATGGCTACACCTTC
CASSYDWLEGSNYGYTF
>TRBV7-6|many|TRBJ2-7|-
TGTGCCAGCAGCTTAGGGGGCAGGGACGAGCAGTACTTC
CASSLGGRDEQYF
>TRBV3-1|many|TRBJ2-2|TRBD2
TGTGCCAGCAGCCAAGGACGGGGGGGCACCGGGGAGCTGTTTTTT
CASSQGRGGTGELFF
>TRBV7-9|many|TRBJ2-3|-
TGTGCCAGCAGCCGGGTGGGGGACTCACCCACAGATACGCAGTATTTT
CASSRVGDSPTDTQYF
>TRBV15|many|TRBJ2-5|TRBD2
TGTGCCACCAGCAGAGCGGCTAGCGGAGAAGAGACCCAGTACTTC
CATSRAASGEETQYF
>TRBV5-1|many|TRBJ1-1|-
TGCGCCAGCAGGGTCGCGGGTTCGAACACTGAAGCTTTCTTT
CASRVAGSNTEAFF
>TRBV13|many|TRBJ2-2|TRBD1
TGTGCCAGCAGCTTAGAACAGGGGAAGGACACCGGGGAGCTGTTTTTT
CASSLEQGKDTGELFF
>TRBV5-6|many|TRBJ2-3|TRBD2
TGTGCCAGCAGCACAACTAGCGGGAGTTTAACTACGCAGTATTTT
CASSTTSGSLTTQYF
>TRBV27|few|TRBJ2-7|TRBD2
TGTGCCAGCAGTTCCGTGGCGGGAGCCTCCGAGCAGTACTTC
CASSSVAGASEQYF
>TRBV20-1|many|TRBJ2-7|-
TGCAGTGCTAGAGCACAGGAACCCTCCTACGAGCAGTACTTC
CSARAQEPSYEQYF
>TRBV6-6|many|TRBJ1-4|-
TGTGCCAGCAGTTATCAGGAAAAACTGTTTTTT
CASSYQEKLFF
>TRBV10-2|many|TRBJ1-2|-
TGCGCCAGCAGTGATTACAGTTCCTATGGCTACACCTTC
CASSDYSSYGYTF